Presented here are 23 T cell receptor beta chains from one specimen sequenced in a study of T cells in Graves' hyperthyroidism and ophthalmopathy (dated by TCRdb to the late 2010s). Library preparation used multiplex PCR. Reads for this sample came from an Illumina HiSeq 2000. TCR beta CDR3 regions were amplified from RNA transcripts. A first-round RT-PCR of the TCR CDR3 used the HTBI primer set with the Qiagen OneStep RT-PCR kit. TCRdb applied fastp at Q25 and MiXCR to the public reads, then kept only in-frame beta chains. Each entry merges the rows of one CDR3 protein and shows their most common DNA and genes. The sample profile shows under 400,000 distinct CDR3 sequences; around 16% of them were found once. The ten largest make up roughly a quarter of the sample. The specimen was blood. These receptors came from a woman aged 18-29 years with Graves' hyperthyroidism that later progressed to Graves' ophthalmopathy.

Turning to this clonotype: This may arise from a read error, as a much more abundant clone is one base away. This chain joins TRBV3-1 and TRBJ2-1; no reliable D call. Per germline, CDR1 LGHDT and CDR2 YNNKEL (reference sequence). The CDR3 length is 14 residues. Here the CDR3 reads CASSQWTGPNEHFF. Here the CDR3 DNA reads TGTGCCAGCAGCCAATGGACCGGACCCAATGAGCACTTCTTC.

The J gene is TRBJ1-2, the V gene TRBV20-1; no clear D. CDR1 and CDR2 (germline): DFQATT, SNEGSKA (reference sequence). The CDR3 contains 15 residues. The V and J ends lost 2 bases and 0 bases respectively, with 13 bases between them. CDR3 DNA sequence: TGCAGTGCTAGAAATTGGGCGGCGCCTAACTATGGCTACACCTTC. This translates into CSARNWAAPNYGYTF.

This clonotype was recorded at least ten times. CDR3 residues: CSVGGQPSNTEAFF. CDR3 coding DNA: TGCAGCGTTGGGGGACAGCCGTCGAACACTGAAGCTTTCTTT. V is TRBV29-1 and J is TRBJ1-1, with 7 nucleotides matching TRBD1. The CDR3 covers 14 residues. Germline lookup yields CDR1 SQVTM and CDR2 ANQGSEA. The J segment lost 1 base and the V segment lost 4 bases, leaving 6 bases of the junction unmatched.

This clonotype showed up many times. CDR3 residues: CASSLFRRGTYGYTF. The CDR3 nucleotides read TGTGCCAGCAGTTTATTCCGCAGGGGGACTTATGGCTACACCTTC. The chain uses TRBV12-3 or TRBV12-4 and TRBJ1-2, with 7 bases identical to TRBD1. J lost 5 bases, V lost 2 bases, and 8 bases had no gene match. The CDR3 runs to 15 residues.

V gene TRBV20-1 combines with J gene TRBJ2-5; D unclear. Germline V lookup: CDR1 DFQATT, CDR2 SNEGSKA (reference sequence). The CDR3 sequence is 13 residues long. V lost 0 bases and J 5 bases, leaving 10 bases between the germline ends. The CDR3 is CSAREREWETQYF. The CDR3 DNA reads as TGCAGTGCTAGAGAAAGGGAATGGGAGACCCAGTACTTC.

V usage is TRBV4-1 and J usage is TRBJ2-3; possible D gene TRBD2, 6 bases. The CDR3 runs 14 residues. The germline CDR1 and CDR2 sequences are MGHRA and YSYEKL. V lost 9 bases, J lost 0 bases, and 13 bases lay in between. The CDR3 nucleotides are TGCGCCAGTAACCGCGGGACTAGCACAGATACGCAGTATTTT. Translating it yields CASNRGTSTDTQYF.

The chain recombines TRBV5-5 with TRBJ2-3, with TRBD2 matching 7 bases. The CDR3 contains 17 residues. V was clipped by 1 base and J by 1 base; unmatched bases: 9. The germline V gene encodes CDR1 SGHKS and CDR2 YYEKEE (reference sequence). The CDR3 here is CASSLRGSGRGTDTQYF. The CDR3 bases are TGTGCCAGCAGCTTGAGGGGTAGTGGGAGGGGCACAGATACGCAGTATTTT.

This clonotype was seen only a few times. This chain links TRBV5-5 with TRBJ1-1; 9 nucleotides match TRBD1. The CDR3 runs to 14 residues. V shed 4 bases and J 1 base; nucleotides not matched to a gene: 2. The V gene's germline CDR1 is SGHKS and CDR2 YYEKEE (reference sequence). CDR3 DNA sequence: TGTGCCAGCAGCGGACAGGGGAGGAACACTGAAGCTTTCTTT. Protein: CASSGQGRNTEAFF.

In this sample, this clonotype turned up many times. The V gene is TRBV13, the J gene TRBJ2-5, with 7 bases that match TRBD1. J was trimmed by 4 bases and V by 5 bases; bases with no gene match: 1. This CDR3 spans 12 amino acids. Germline values: CDR1 PRHDT, CDR2 FYEKMQ (reference sequence). For the CDR3, the DNA is TGTGCCAGCAGCAACAGGGGAGAGACCCAGTACTTC. Protein product: CASSNRGETQYF.

This clonotype was seen only a few times. The genes are TRBV27 and TRBJ2-7, with 16 bases lining up with TRBD2. This CDR3 region has 19 residues. With V trimmed by 3 bases and J by 5 bases, 13 bases remained unmatched. Germline values: CDR1 MNHEY, CDR2 SMNVEV (reference sequence). In DNA, the CDR3 is TGTGCCAGCAGTTTCTCGCCCGGGACTAGCGGGAGGGCGCGAAACGAGCAGTACTTC. Translating gives CASSFSPGTSGRARNEQYF.

This clonotype was seen repeatedly, ten times or more. The chain couples TRBV28 to TRBJ2-3; D unclear. The V gene's germline CDR1 is MDHEN and CDR2 SYDVKM. Trimming removed 6 bases from V and 2 bases from J, with 15 bases in between. The CDR3 extends over 15 amino acids. CDR3 sequence (DNA): TGTGCCAGCAGCCCGCCCAGACTCCCCACAGATACGCAGTATTTT. Translated, it gives CASSPPRLPTDTQYF.

In its sample, this clonotype was seen many times. The J gene is TRBJ2-7, the V gene TRBV28; D unresolved. CDR1 is MDHEN and CDR2 is SYDVKM in the germline V gene. This CDR3 is 14 amino acids long. V lost 1 base and J 5 bases, leaving 12 bases between the germline ends. The CDR3 coding sequence is TGTGCCAGCAGTTTATTAGGTGCTTGGGACGAGCAGTACTTC. Translation: CASSLLGAWDEQYF.

The V gene is TRBV6-2 or TRBV6-3, the J gene TRBJ2-5; 7 bases map to TRBD1. The ends lost 2 bases at V and 5 bases at J; junction bases unmatched: 5. CDR3 length: 14 amino acids. Germline V gene lookup returns CDR1 MNHEY and CDR2 SVGEGT. CDR3 region: CASSYHRGPETQYF. The CDR3 bases are TGTGCCAGCAGTTACCACAGGGGACCGGAGACCCAGTACTTC.

Only a few counts were recorded for this clonotype. This could be a read error, since a much larger clone is one nucleotide away. The V and J genes are TRBV20-1 and TRBJ1-2; D not resolved. Germline values: CDR1 DFQATT, CDR2 SNEGSKA (reference sequence). V lost 5 bases and J 3 bases, leaving 10 bases between the germline ends. The CDR3 runs to 12 residues. Here the CDR3 reads CSARDSDYGYTF. The DNA of the CDR3 is TGCAGTGCTCGGGATTCTGACTATGGCTACACCTTC.

The chain joins TRBV6-5 to TRBJ2-2, with D hard to call. With 6 bases removed from V and 1 base from J, the gap between germline ends came to 12 bases. The germline V gene encodes CDR1 MNHEY and CDR2 SVGAGI. This CDR3 spans 15 amino acids. As DNA, the CDR3 is TGTGCCAGCAGCCTACTCCGCCTGAACACCGGGGAGCTGTTTTTT. Translated, it gives CASSLLRLNTGELFF.

The chain has TRBV10-2 and TRBJ1-1; D unresolved. The CDR3 totals 11 residues. Germline V gives CDR1 WSHSY, CDR2 SAAADI. Trimming took off 2 bases at V and 11 bases at J, with 9 bases between the two ends. For the CDR3, the DNA is TGCGCCAGCAGTGAGGAGCGGGTGGCTTTCTTT. Protein: CASSEERVAFF.

The chain links TRBV18 to TRBJ2-1, with 10 bases that match TRBD2. CDR1 and CDR2 from the germline V gene are KGHSH and LQKENI. The CDR3 is 16 residues long. The V and J ends lost 5 bases and 0 bases, in that order; junction bases with no gene match: 4. The CDR3 nucleotides are TGTGCCAGCTCATCGGCTAGCGGGAGCTCCTACAATGAGCAGTTCTTC. Translating gives CASSSASGSSYNEQFF. Variable domain in full (rest from reference TRBV18 and TRBJ2-1): NAGVMQNPRHLVRRRGQEARLRCSPMKGHSHVYWYRQLPEEGLKFMVYLQKENIIDESGMPKERFSAEFPKEGPSILRIQQVVRGDSAAYFCASSSASGSSYNEQFFGPGTRLTVL.

This clonotype was seen more than once but under ten times. This sequence joins TRBV15 and TRBJ2-3; 7 positions match TRBD1. The CDR3 length is 13 residues. Per germline, CDR1 LNHNV and CDR2 YYDKDF (reference sequence). Trimming removed 5 bases from V and 4 bases from J; junction bases left unmatched: 3. CDR3 bases: TGTGCCACCAGCGGAGGACAGGCAGATACGCAGTATTTT. Its translation is CATSGGQADTQYF.

This clonotype has a count of ten or more. This chain joins TRBV27 and TRBJ2-7; 10 positions agree with TRBD1. J lost 2 bases, V lost 5 bases, and 6 bases had no gene match. Germline values: CDR1 MNHEY, CDR2 SMNVEV (reference sequence). This CDR3 contains 15 residues. CDR3 region: CASSIRTGGTYEQYF. The CDR3 bases are TGTGCCAGCAGTATCCGGACAGGGGGAACCTACGAGCAGTACTTC.

This clonotype appeared many times. The chain employs TRBV30 and TRBJ2-7; D perhaps matches TRBD2 (6 bases). Germline V gives CDR1 GTSNPN, CDR2 SVGIG (reference sequence). Trimming cost V 2 bases and J 4 bases, with 18 bases left between them. The CDR3 consists of 15 residues. The chain's CDR3 is CAWSTLGGARYEQYF. As DNA, the CDR3 is TGTGCCTGGAGTACCCTAGGAGGGGCTAGGTACGAGCAGTACTTC.

This clonotype was seen repeatedly, ten times or more. The J gene is TRBJ1-1, the V gene TRBV11-3; tentative D call: TRBD1 (6 bases). The CDR3 has 13 amino acids. CDR1 SGHNT and CDR2 YENEEA come from the germline V gene. Trimming took 8 bases from V and 1 from J, leaving 11 bases between them. CDR3 DNA: TGTGCCAGCGGTACAGGGCCGAACACTGAAGCTTTCTTT. This encodes CASGTGPNTEAFF.

This clonotype was detected many times. The J gene is TRBJ2-1, the V gene TRBV28; 9 bases match TRBD1. The V gene end was trimmed by 4 bases and the J gene end by 6 bases; junction bases not matched to a gene: 10. Germline V CDR1 and CDR2: MDHEN, SYDVKM. The CDR3 runs to 16 residues. In nucleotides, the CDR3 is TGTGCCAGCAGTTCCACCGGGACAGGGTGGGTCAATGAGCAGTTCTTC. Translated: CASSSTGTGWVNEQFF. The complete variable domain, with remaining parts taken from reference TRBV28 and TRBJ2-1, reads DVKVTQSSRYLVKRTGEKVFLECVQDMDHENMFWYRQDPGLGLRLIYFSYDVKMKEKGDIPEGYSVSREKKERFSLILESASTNQTSMYLCASSSTGTGWVNEQFFGPGTRLTVL.

The chain has TRBV6-5 and TRBJ2-7; D tentatively fits TRBD1 or TRBD2 (5 bases each). Germline V gene sequence: CDR1 MNHEY, CDR2 SVGAGI. V lost 0 bases and J 2 bases, leaving 8 bases between the germline ends. The CDR3 is 14 amino acids. The CDR3 sequence: CASSYSGDPYEQYF. For the CDR3, the DNA is TGTGCCAGCAGTTACTCCGGGGACCCCTACGAGCAGTACTTC.